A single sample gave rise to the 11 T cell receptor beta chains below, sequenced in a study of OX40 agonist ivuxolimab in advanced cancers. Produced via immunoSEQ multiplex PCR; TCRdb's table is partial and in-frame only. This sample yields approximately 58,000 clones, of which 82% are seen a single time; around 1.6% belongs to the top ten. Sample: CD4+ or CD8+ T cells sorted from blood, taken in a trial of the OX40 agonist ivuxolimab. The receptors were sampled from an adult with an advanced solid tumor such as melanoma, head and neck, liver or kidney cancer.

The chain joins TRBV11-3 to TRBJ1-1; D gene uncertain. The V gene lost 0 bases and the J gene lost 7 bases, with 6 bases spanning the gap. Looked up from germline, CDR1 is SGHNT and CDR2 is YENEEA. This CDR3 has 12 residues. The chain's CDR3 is CASSLDLGEAFF. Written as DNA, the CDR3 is TGTGCCAGCAGCTTAGATCTCGGTGAAGCTTTCTTT.

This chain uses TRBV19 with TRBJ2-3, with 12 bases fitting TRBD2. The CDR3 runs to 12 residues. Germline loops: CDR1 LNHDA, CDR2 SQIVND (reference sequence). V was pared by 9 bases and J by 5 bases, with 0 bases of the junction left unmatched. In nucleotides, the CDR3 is TGTGCCAGACTAGCGGGAGGAGATACGCAGTATTTT. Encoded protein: CARLAGGDTQYF.

CDR3 in amino acids: CASKGGGGARYEQYF. The CDR3 DNA reads as TGTGCCAGCAAGGGGGGCGGGGGCGCCCGCTACGAGCAGTACTTC. This chain links TRBV27 with TRBJ2-7; D is possibly TRBD2 (7 bases). The CDR3 has 15 residues. V shed 7 bases and J shed 3 bases, with 19 bases lying between them. The germline V gene has CDR1 MNHEY and CDR2 SMNVEV (reference sequence).

The CDR3, as DNA: TGTGCCAGCAGCCACTACGGTGGGGACACTGAAGCTTTCTTT. This gives the protein CASSHYGGDTEAFF. The chain has TRBV7-8 and TRBJ1-1; D remains unclear. Trimming removed 5 bases at V and 3 bases at J, with 13 bases between. Germline assignment: CDR1 SGHVS and CDR2 FQNEAQ. The CDR3 length is 14 residues.

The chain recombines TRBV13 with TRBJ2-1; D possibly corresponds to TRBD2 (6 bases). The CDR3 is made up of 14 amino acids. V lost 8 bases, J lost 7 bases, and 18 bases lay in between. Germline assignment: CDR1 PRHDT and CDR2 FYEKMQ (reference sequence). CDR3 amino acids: CASGRLAGRNEQFF. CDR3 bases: TGTGCCAGCGGTCGTTTGGCGGGAAGGAATGAGCAGTTCTTC.

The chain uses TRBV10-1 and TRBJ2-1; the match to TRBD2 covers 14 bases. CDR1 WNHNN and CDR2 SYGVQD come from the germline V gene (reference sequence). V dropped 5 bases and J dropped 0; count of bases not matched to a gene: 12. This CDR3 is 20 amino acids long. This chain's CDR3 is CASSSSWTSGRTGSYNEQFF. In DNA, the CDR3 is TGCGCCAGCAGTTCTTCCTGGACTAGCGGGAGGACCGGCTCCTACAATGAGCAGTTCTTC.

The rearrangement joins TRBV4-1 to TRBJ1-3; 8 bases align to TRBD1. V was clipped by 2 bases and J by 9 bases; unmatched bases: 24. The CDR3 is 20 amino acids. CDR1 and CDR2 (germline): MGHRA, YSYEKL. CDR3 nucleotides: TGCGCCAGCAGCCAAAAGGCACCCGGGACAGGTCAGGCTGCGGAAAGCACCATATATTTT. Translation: CASSQKAPGTGQAAESTIYF.

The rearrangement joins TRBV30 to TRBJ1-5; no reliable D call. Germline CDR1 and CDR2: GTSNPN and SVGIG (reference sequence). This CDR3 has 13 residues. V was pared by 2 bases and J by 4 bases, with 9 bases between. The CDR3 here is CAWSSELNQPQHF. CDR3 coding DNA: TGTGCCTGGAGTTCAGAGTTAAATCAGCCCCAGCATTTT.

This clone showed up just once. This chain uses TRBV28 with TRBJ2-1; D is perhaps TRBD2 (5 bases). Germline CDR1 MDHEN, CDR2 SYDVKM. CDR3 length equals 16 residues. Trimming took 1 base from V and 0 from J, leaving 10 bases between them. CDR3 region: CASSLLRGSSYNEQFF. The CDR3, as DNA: TGTGCCAGCAGTTTATTACGAGGGAGCTCCTACAATGAGCAGTTCTTC.

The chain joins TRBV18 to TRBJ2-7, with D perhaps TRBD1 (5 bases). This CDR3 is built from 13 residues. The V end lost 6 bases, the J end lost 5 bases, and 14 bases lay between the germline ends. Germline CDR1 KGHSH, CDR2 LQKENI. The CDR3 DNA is TGTGCCAGCTCTCCAGGGATTGTCGACGAGCAGTACTTC. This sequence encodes CASSPGIVDEQYF.

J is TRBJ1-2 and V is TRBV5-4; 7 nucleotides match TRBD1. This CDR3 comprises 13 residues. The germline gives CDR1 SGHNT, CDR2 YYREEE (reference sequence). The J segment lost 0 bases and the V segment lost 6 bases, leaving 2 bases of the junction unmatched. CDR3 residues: CASKQGPNYGYTF. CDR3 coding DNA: TGTGCCAGCAAACAGGGGCCTAACTATGGCTACACCTTC. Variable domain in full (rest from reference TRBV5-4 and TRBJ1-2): ETGVTQSPTHLIKTRGQQVTLRCSSQSGHNTVSWYQQALGQGPQFIFQYYREEENGRGNFPPRFSGLQFPNYSSELNVNALELDDSALYLCASKQGPNYGYTFGSGTRLTVV.